This T cell receptor beta chain originates from a study of blood T cell repertoires in COVID-19 (dated by TCRdb to 2018 to 2020). Notes on the research overall: Samples from collaborators originated in the United States, Italy and Spain and spanned both the acute and convalescent phases of COVID-19. The repertoires were released in a freely available public database intended as a resource for research on the immune response to SARS-CoV-2. The samples were drawn from two sources: the first 160 participants of the ongoing ImmuneRACE study, and 950 to 1,500 subjects contributed by 6 global collaborators. Deeply sampled blood TCRbeta repertoires from subjects exposed to, actively infected with, or recovered from COVID-19 were included in the dataset. Sample metadata almost always included a de-identified subject ID, COVID-19 status, age in years and sex. The prospective study material was composed of cDNA or gDNA derived from T cells, B-cell-depleted T cells, or PBMCs. Where available, HLA class I and class II types were taken from metadata supplied by the sample provider and were not determined by assay-based typing. Paper-wide results and their limitations: The amount of clinical and demographic metadata varied by source and participant and was provided uncurated.

Each collaborating institution followed its own protocols to collect whole blood in K2EDTA tubes. Collaborator samples were shipped for TCRbeta analysis as frozen whole blood, isolated PBMCs, or DNA extracted from either sample type. For this clone: This clone's antigen is unknown. No much larger clone exists at a distance of one base, and base qualities are not known.

TCRbeta CDR3 regions were amplified from genomic DNA by means of the immunoSEQ Assay, a bias-controlled multiplex PCR. The source study handled its data this way. The number of nucleated cells in each sample was estimated by amplification of reference gene primers within the assay. To quantify the absolute abundance of each unique TCRbeta CDR3 rearrangement, sequence reads were collapsed and filtered. For each sample, productive Simpson clonality was calculated as the square root of Simpson's diversity index across productive rearrangements. TCRdb carries this immuneACCESS record with in-frame sequences only. Its versions omit some clonotypes, under half of them owing to an unresolved V gene in the studies checked, with the rest unexplained. From that table come the V and J calls and clone size; the DNA was used to work out D and trimming. The sample table shows about 140,000 clones, and around 86% are seen once. Around 4% of the sample lies in the top ten.

The sequence came from a woman aged 80 or older with acute or convalescent COVID-19. The sequenced material came from peripheral blood.

The nucleotide sequence is given as TGTGCCAGCATGGATCGGGGGGGGCGGGGCTACACCTTC. Translation gives CASMDRGGRGYTF. In this chain, TRBV28 is recombined with TRBJ1-2; the D segment could be TRBD1, given 6 matching bases. The germline V gene sets CDR1 to MDHEN and CDR2 to SYDVKM. The CDR3 starts with the cysteine, ends with the phenylalanine, and has 13 residues. Just the 39-base CDR3 DNA is kept, in frame starting at base 1. The junction shows trimming of 7 bases on V and 8 bases on J, plus 17 bases between the germline ends.